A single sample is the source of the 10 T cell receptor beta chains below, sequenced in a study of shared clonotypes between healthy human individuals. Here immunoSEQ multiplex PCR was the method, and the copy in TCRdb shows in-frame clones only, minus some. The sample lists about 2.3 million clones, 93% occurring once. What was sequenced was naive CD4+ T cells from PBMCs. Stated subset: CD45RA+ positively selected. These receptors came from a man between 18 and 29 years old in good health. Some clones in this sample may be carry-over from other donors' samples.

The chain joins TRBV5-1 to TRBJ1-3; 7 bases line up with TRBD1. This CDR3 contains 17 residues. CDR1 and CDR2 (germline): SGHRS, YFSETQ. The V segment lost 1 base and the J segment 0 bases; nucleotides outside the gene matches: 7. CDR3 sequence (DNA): TGCGCCAGCAGCTTGACCGGGACAGCTGACTCTGGAAACACCATATATTTT. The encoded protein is CASSLTGTADSGNTIYF.

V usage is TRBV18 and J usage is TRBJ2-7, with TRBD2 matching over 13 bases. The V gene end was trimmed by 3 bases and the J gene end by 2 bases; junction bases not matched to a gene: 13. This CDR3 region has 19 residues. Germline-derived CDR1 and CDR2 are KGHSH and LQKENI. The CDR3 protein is CASSPGDPGLAGATYEQYF. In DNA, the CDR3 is TGTGCCAGCTCACCCGGGGACCCTGGACTAGCGGGGGCCACCTACGAGCAGTACTTC.

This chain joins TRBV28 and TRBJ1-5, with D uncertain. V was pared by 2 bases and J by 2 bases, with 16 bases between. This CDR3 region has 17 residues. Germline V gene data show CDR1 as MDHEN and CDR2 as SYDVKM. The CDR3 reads CASSLPPRTGGNQPQHF. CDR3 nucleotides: TGTGCCAGCAGTTTACCCCCCCGGACGGGCGGCAATCAGCCCCAGCATTTT.

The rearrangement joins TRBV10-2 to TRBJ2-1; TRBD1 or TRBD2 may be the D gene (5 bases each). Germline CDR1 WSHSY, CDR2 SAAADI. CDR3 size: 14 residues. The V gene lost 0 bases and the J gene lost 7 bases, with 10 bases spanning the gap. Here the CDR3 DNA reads TGCGCCAGCAGTGAGTCCGGGGCTACAAATGAGCAGTTCTTC. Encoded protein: CASSESGATNEQFF.

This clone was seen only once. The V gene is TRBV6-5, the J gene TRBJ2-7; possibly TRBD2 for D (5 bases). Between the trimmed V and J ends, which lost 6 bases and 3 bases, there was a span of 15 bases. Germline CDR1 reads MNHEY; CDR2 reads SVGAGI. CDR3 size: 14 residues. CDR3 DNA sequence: TGTGCCAGCAGCCCGGACTTTTCAGGCTACGAGCAGTACTTC. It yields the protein CASSPDFSGYEQYF.

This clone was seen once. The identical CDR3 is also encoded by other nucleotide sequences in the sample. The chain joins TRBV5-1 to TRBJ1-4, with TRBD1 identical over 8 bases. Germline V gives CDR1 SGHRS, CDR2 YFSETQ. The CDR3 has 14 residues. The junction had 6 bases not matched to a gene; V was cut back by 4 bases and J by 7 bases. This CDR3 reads CASSTGQGGEKLFF. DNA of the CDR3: TGCGCCAGCAGCACCGGACAGGGAGGTGAAAAACTGTTTTTT.

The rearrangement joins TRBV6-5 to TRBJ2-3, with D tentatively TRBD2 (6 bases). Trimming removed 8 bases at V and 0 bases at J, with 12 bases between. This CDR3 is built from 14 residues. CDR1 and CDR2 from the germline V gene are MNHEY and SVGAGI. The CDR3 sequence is CASSGGISTDTQYF. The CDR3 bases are TGTGCCAGCTCGGGCGGGATCAGCACAGATACGCAGTATTTT.

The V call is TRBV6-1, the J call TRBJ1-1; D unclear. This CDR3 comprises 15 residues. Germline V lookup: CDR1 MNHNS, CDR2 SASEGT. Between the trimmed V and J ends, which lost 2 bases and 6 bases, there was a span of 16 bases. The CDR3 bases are TGTGCCAGCAGTGAATCGTCGATGGGTAGCTCTGAAGCTTTCTTT. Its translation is CASSESSMGSSEAFF.

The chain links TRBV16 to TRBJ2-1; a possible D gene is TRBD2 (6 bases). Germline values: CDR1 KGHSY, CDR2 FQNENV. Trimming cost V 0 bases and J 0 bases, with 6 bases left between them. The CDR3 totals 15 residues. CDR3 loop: CASSQSAGSYNEQFF. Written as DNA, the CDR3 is TGTGCCAGCAGCCAATCAGCGGGCTCCTACAATGAGCAGTTCTTC. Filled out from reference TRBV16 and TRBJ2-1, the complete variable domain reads GEEVAQTPKHLVRGEGQKAKLYCAPIKGHSYVFWYQQVLKNEFKFLISFQNENVFDETGMPKERFSAKCLPNSPCSLEIQATKLEDSAVYFCASSQSAGSYNEQFFGPGTRLTVL.

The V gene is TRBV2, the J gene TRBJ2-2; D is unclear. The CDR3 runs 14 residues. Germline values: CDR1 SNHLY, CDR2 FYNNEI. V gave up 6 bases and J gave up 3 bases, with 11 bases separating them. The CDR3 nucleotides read TGTGCCAGCAGGGTCGACACCTACACCGGGGAGCTGTTTTTT. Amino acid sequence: CASRVDTYTGELFF. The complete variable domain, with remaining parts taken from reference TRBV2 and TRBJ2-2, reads EPEVTQTPSHQVTQMGQEVILRCVPISNHLYFYWYRQILGQKVEFLVSFYNNEISEKSEIFDDQFSVERPDGSNFTLKIRSTKLEDSAMYFCASRVDTYTGELFFGEGSRLTVL.